The TCR beta chain under discussion was sequenced for a study of OX40 agonist ivuxolimab in advanced cancers. About the study: An agonistic human IgG2 monoclonal antibody against OX40 (CD134) was given. Study-wide points: Normalized T-cell clonal expansion was also low in a subset of nonresponders.

Measured with immunoSEQ multiplex PCR; TCRdb has only the in-frame clones, and not every one. The repertoire holds 78,000 or so clones, with 92% as singletons. The CDR3 consists of 18 residues. Germline V CDR1 and CDR2: SGHRS, YFSETQ. Trimming cost V 7 bases and J 1 base; bases outside gene matches: 9. About this clone itself: Its antigen remains unknown.

The rearrangement joins TRBV5-1 to TRBJ2-6; 12 nucleotides line up with TRBD1. The receptor comes from an adult with an advanced solid tumor such as melanoma, head and neck, liver or kidney cancer. The sample here was CD4+ or CD8+ T cells sorted from blood, taken in a trial of the OX40 agonist ivuxolimab. The CDR3, as DNA: TGCGCCAGCGTCCGAGGGGGACAGGGGGCTTCTGGGGCCAACGTCCTGACTTTC. Residues: CASVRGGQGASGANVLTF.